Sequencing of this T cell receptor beta chain was carried out in a study of T-cell reconstitution after alpha-beta-depleted transplantation in children. The study's findings and limits: When one year had passed after transplant, most T-cell counts and diversity came from newly produced T cells. By about two months after transplant, alpha-beta T cells reportedly arose from several hundred graft clones that had expanded. In some patients, recipient T cells and intrathymic progenitors surviving conditioning explained high day-60 diversity.

On this clonotype: Its antigen is still unknown.

TCRbeta library preparation incorporated unique molecular identifiers. In TCRdb, the PCR reads were re-called with MiXCR into one record per CDR3 protein. The repertoire holds about 300,000 distinct CDR3 sequences, with around 7.1% as singletons. The CDR3 has 15 amino acids. CDR1 is SEHNR and CDR2 is FQNEAQ in the germline V gene (reference sequence). V lost 0 bases to trimming and J lost 4 bases, with 10 bases between them. The rearrangement links TRBV7-9 to TRBJ1-5, with D unresolved. The clonotype comes from a female patient between 2 and 15 years old who had a stem cell transplant for Fanconi anemia, so the T cells may come from the graft donor. The sequences come from peripheral blood, collected 360 days after TCRalphabeta/CD19-depleted stem cell transplant. CDR3 sequence: CASSLALNGNQPQHF. The DNA for the CDR3 is TGTGCCAGCAGCTTAGCGCTTAACGGGAATCAGCCCCAGCATTTT.